This T cell receptor beta chain was sequenced in a study of blood T cells in healthy people across ages. The use of a sample-barcoded 5' primer and a J-beta primer mix characterized a second PCR of about 6 to 11 cycles. The authors tagged each cDNA molecule using a template-switch adaptor with 12 random nucleotides. One entry per CDR3 protein results from TCRdb running MiXCR on the 5' RACE reads. The table includes some 1.5 million distinct CDR3 sequences, about 30% detected once. Study observations and caveats: With donor CMV status unknown, expanded clonotype changes were possibly confounded.

The CDR3 runs to 12 residues. Germline CDR1 SQVTM, CDR2 ANQGSEA. V was cut by 6 bases and J by 2 bases, with 10 bases left in between. This clonotype has ten or more counts. Its antigen is not known. The specimen sequenced was blood. The clonotype comes from a woman aged 25 to 45 in good health. The gene calls are TRBV29-1 and TRBJ2-5; D gene unclear. CDR3 nucleotide sequence: TGCAGCGTCGCCAGCGTTCAAGAGACCCAGTACTTC. It translates to CSVASVQETQYF.